The 20 T cell receptor beta chains given below trace back to one sample, sequenced in a study of cytomegalovirus exposure and HLA in healthy donors. PCR involved 60 Vbeta and 13 Jbeta primers. Produced via immunoSEQ multiplex PCR; TCRdb's table is partial and in-frame only. The top ten hold about 1.8% of the sample, which has around 180,000 clones, over 75% seen once. Material for sequencing was PBMCs. All receptors derive from a man aged 18 to 29 in good health and CMV-seronegative.

The chain combines TRBV6-5 with TRBJ1-1, with D hard to call. V was pared by 6 bases and J by 8 bases, with 19 bases between. The CDR3 has 14 residues. From germline, CDR1 is MNHEY and CDR2 SVGAGI. DNA of the CDR3: TGTGCCAGCAGAAGAGGCCAGCCGAGAGGGGAAGCTTTCTTT. Translation: CASRRGQPRGEAFF.

The rearrangement joins TRBV27 to TRBJ2-5; TRBD2 agrees at 9 bases. V gave up 9 bases and J gave up 1 base; unmatched junction bases: 15. The CDR3 spans 17 residues. Germline V gives CDR1 MNHEY, CDR2 SMNVEV (reference sequence). CDR3 sequence reads: CARTKYNRAGGQETQYF. In nucleotides, the CDR3 is TGTGCCAGAACGAAGTACAATCGAGCGGGGGGCCAAGAGACCCAGTACTTC.

This rearrangement joins TRBV9 to TRBJ1-6; 7 bases align to TRBD1. The CDR3 is 15 amino acids. Germline V CDR1 and CDR2: SGDLS, YYNGEE. The V segment lost 4 bases and the J segment 14 bases; nucleotides outside the gene matches: 15. The CDR3 spells CASSPTSTGRLALHF. The CDR3 DNA is TGTGCCAGCAGCCCTACGTCGACAGGGCGTTTGGCCCTCCACTTT.

The J gene is TRBJ2-5, the V gene TRBV27, with TRBD2 as a possible D gene (6 bases). Germline V gives CDR1 MNHEY, CDR2 SMNVEV (reference sequence). The CDR3 spans 14 residues. With 4 bases removed from V and 3 bases from J, the gap between germline ends came to 12 bases. The CDR3 is CASSSLARKETQYF. The CDR3 DNA reads as TGTGCCAGCAGTTCCCTAGCGAGAAAAGAGACCCAGTACTTC.

The CDR3 DNA follows: TGTGCCAGCAGTTACGTCAGGACTAACTATGGCTACACCTTC. Amino acid sequence: CASSYVRTNYGYTF. The genes are TRBV6-6 and TRBJ1-2; unclear D gene. The CDR3 loop spans 14 amino acids. Germline V lookup: CDR1 MNHNY, CDR2 SVGAGI (reference sequence). V lost 2 bases and J 0 bases, leaving 7 bases between the germline ends.

The chain links TRBV29-1 to TRBJ1-4; 7 bases map to TRBD1. V was pared by 8 bases and J by 3 bases, with 9 bases of the junction left unmatched. Germline V lookup: CDR1 SQVTM, CDR2 ANQGSEA. CDR3 length: 14 amino acids. The CDR3 region has the DNA TGCAGCACTAGACAGGGTGGACCTAATGAAAAACTGTTTTTT. It translates to CSTRQGGPNEKLFF.

The chain employs TRBV18 and TRBJ2-5, with 10 nucleotides matching TRBD2. The J call could be wrong; TRBJ2-7 is a better fit for the DNA end. Germline CDR1 KGHSH, CDR2 LQKENI. The CDR3 sequence is 16 residues long. Here the CDR3 reads CASSPSGLAASYEQYF. The CDR3 DNA reads as TGTGCCAGCTCACCCTCAGGACTAGCGGCGTCCTACGAGCAGTACTTC.

The V call is TRBV11-1, the J call TRBJ2-5, with 8 bases aligning to TRBD2. The V gene's germline CDR1 is SGHAT and CDR2 FQDESV (reference sequence). Trimming cost V 3 bases and J 4 bases; bases outside gene matches: 7. The CDR3 totals 15 residues. CDR3 residues: CASSFDGRAIETQYF. CDR3 bases: TGTGCCAGCAGCTTCGACGGGAGGGCCATAGAGACCCAGTACTTC.

The chain recombines TRBV27 with TRBJ2-7, with 9 positions matching TRBD2. V lost 6 bases and J lost 3; bases outside the gene matches: 9. There are 15 residues in the CDR3. Germline V lookup: CDR1 MNHEY, CDR2 SMNVEV (reference sequence). CDR3: CASRIGAGGLYEQYF. DNA of the CDR3: TGTGCCAGCAGGATAGGGGCGGGGGGGCTCTACGAGCAGTACTTC.

This chain links TRBV11-2 with TRBJ2-3; a weak D match, TRBD2 (6 bases). Germline V gives CDR1 SGHAT, CDR2 FQNNGV. The CDR3 loop spans 15 amino acids. Trimming removed 5 bases from V and 0 bases from J, with 12 bases in between. CDR3 sequence: CASSPSGSSTDTQYF. The DNA for the CDR3 is TGTGCCAGCAGCCCCAGCGGGTCTAGCACAGATACGCAGTATTTT.

This clone has only a few counts. The gene calls are TRBV14 and TRBJ2-3; D is undetermined. Per the germline V gene, CDR1 is SGHDN and CDR2 is FVKESK. The CDR3 spans 15 residues. V lost 2 bases to trimming and J lost 2 bases, with 11 bases between them. The CDR3 DNA follows: TGTGCCAGCAGCCAAATTTGGCAGAACACAGATACGCAGTATTTT. It yields the protein CASSQIWQNTDTQYF.

This clone was seen a few times. The V call is TRBV7-9, the J call TRBJ2-1; 7 nucleotides align to TRBD2. CDR1 and CDR2 from the germline V gene are SEHNR and FQNEAQ (reference sequence). J gave up 4 bases and V 6 bases, and 15 bases lay outside the gene matches. The CDR3 is 17 residues long. The CDR3 here is CASRSASGTYIYNEQFF. The CDR3 bases are TGTGCCAGCAGGTCGGCCAGCGGGACTTACATATACAATGAGCAGTTCTTC.

In its sample, this clone was seen a few times. One junction end does not reproduce the germline sequence, and a read error may be involved. CDR3 region: CASSHGTSGQELVF. In DNA form, the CDR3 reads TGCGCCAGCAGCCACGGGACTAGCGGGCAGGAGCTGGTCTTC. V usage is TRBV5-1 and J usage is TRBJ2-1; 12 positions agree with TRBD2. The V gene's germline CDR1 is SGHRS and CDR2 YFSETQ. CDR3 length equals 14 residues.

The chain has TRBV19 and TRBJ1-1; 7 bases match TRBD1. Losses at the gene ends were 8 bases for V and 1 base for J; bases not matched to a gene: 10. CDR1 LNHDA and CDR2 SQIVND come from the germline V gene (reference sequence). There are 15 residues in the CDR3. In nucleotides, the CDR3 is TGTGCCAGTCTCACCGCCGAGGGGGCGAACACTGAAGCTTTCTTT. Its protein is CASLTAEGANTEAFF.

J is TRBJ2-1 and V is TRBV6-5; 11 nucleotides line up with TRBD1. Germline CDR1 is MNHEY and CDR2 is SVGAGI. The CDR3 is made up of 14 amino acids. The V gene end was trimmed by 0 bases and the J gene end by 14 bases; junction bases not matched to a gene: 6. CDR3 sequence (DNA): TGTGCCAGCAGTTACTCGAGGGGACAGGGGGATAAGTTCTTC. Its translation: CASSYSRGQGDKFF.

The genes are TRBV14 and TRBJ2-7; TRBD1 matches 8 bases. Germline CDR1 and CDR2: SGHDN and FVKESK. CDR3 length: 16 amino acids. The V gene end was trimmed by 0 bases and the J gene end by 2 bases; junction bases not matched to a gene: 6. As DNA, the CDR3 is TGTGCCAGCAGCCAAGATTTTAGGACAGGGCCCTACGAGCAGTACTTC. It specifies CASSQDFRTGPYEQYF.

This chain uses TRBV11-1 with TRBJ2-2, with TRBD1 matching 7 bases. With V trimmed by 5 bases and J by 4 bases, 10 bases remained unmatched. The CDR3 contains 16 residues. From germline, CDR1 is SGHAT and CDR2 FQDESV (reference sequence). The CDR3, as DNA: TGTGCCAGCAGCCCTACAGGGGTTATGGGCACCGGGGAGCTGTTTTTT. This translates into CASSPTGVMGTGELFF.

V gene TRBV11-2 combines with J gene TRBJ2-1; D unresolved. The germline V gene encodes CDR1 SGHAT and CDR2 FQNNGV. The CDR3 has 13 amino acids. The V and J ends lost 6 bases and 5 bases respectively, with 11 bases between them. CDR3 residues: CASSLLPDNEQFF. The CDR3 coding sequence is TGTGCCAGCAGTTTGCTTCCAGACAATGAGCAGTTCTTC.

The chain combines TRBV6-5 with TRBJ1-2, with a weak D call TRBD1 (6 bases). The germline gives CDR1 MNHEY, CDR2 SVGAGI. This CDR3 is built from 12 residues. V lost 8 bases to trimming and J lost 4 bases, with 11 bases between them. Written as DNA, the CDR3 is TGTGCCAGCGGGGGCAGGACCTATGGCTACACCTTC. This codes for CASGGRTYGYTF.

V is TRBV5-1 and J is TRBJ1-6, with TRBD1 as a possible D gene (5 bases). This CDR3 region has 14 residues. V dropped 2 bases and J dropped 4 bases, with 7 bases sitting between them. Germline values: CDR1 SGHRS, CDR2 YFSETQ. The CDR3 loop reads CASSLDSYNSPLHF. The CDR3 DNA is TGCGCCAGCAGCTTAGACAGTTATAATTCACCCCTCCACTTT.